Listed here are 6 T cell receptor beta chains from one sample, sequenced in a study of tumor-infiltrating lymphocytes in localized non-small cell lung cancer. Clones were read by immunoSEQ multiplex PCR, and TCRdb kept only the in-frame ones, dropping some. The repertoire holds about 14,000 clones, with about 77% as singletons. The sample taken for sequencing was lung tumor tissue. Source of these receptors: a human donor with non-small cell lung cancer.

CDR3 sequence reads: CASSRVTTGSGSPLHF. DNA of the CDR3: TGCGCCAGCAGCCGGGTTACCACAGGGTCGGGCTCACCCCTCCACTTT. The chain has TRBV4-3 and TRBJ1-6; the D gene is possibly TRBD1 (6 bases). V lost 4 bases and J lost 10, with 20 bases in between. Germline CDR1 and CDR2: LGHNA and YSLEER. CDR3 size: 16 residues.

The chain recombines TRBV2 with TRBJ2-7; 11 positions agree with TRBD2. From germline, CDR1 is SNHLY and CDR2 FYNNEI. This CDR3 spans 15 amino acids. The V segment lost 9 bases and the J segment 3 bases; nucleotides outside the gene matches: 10. DNA of the CDR3: TGTGCCAGAACAAGACTAGCGGGATTGCGCTACGAGCAGTACTTC. Amino acid sequence: CARTRLAGLRYEQYF.

Worth noting for this clone: At one boundary the junction diverges from the germline segment, which might be a read error. The chain is built from TRBV7-7 and TRBJ1-5, with 8 bases aligning to TRBD1. Germline values: CDR1 SSHAT, CDR2 FNYEAQ (reference sequence). The CDR3 runs to 13 residues. CDR3 DNA sequence: TGTGCTAGCAGCTTAGGACAGGGTCAGCCCCAGCATTTT. This encodes CASSLGQGQPQHF.

V and J are TRBV4-1 and TRBJ2-3, with 7 bases fitting TRBD2. Losses at the gene ends were 0 bases for V and 2 bases for J; bases not matched to a gene: 8. Germline loops: CDR1 MGHRA, CDR2 YSYEKL. The CDR3 loop spans 17 amino acids. The CDR3 protein is CASSQEGGGLVTDTQYF. In nucleotides, the CDR3 is TGCGCCAGCAGCCAAGAGGGCGGGGGACTCGTCACAGATACGCAGTATTTT.

The rearrangement links TRBV27 to TRBJ1-1; no definite D call. The germline CDR1 and CDR2 sequences are MNHEY and SMNVEV (reference sequence). The V end was cut by 5 bases, the J end by 5 bases, with 15 bases between. This CDR3 has 14 residues. This CDR3 is CASSMDSRGTEAFF. The CDR3 nucleotides are TGTGCCAGCAGTATGGACTCCCGGGGTACTGAAGCTTTCTTT.

The chain links TRBV18 to TRBJ2-3; 8 positions match TRBD2. V lost 4 bases to trimming and J lost 3 bases; unmatched junction nucleotides: 3. The CDR3 is made up of 14 amino acids. Germline CDR1 and CDR2: KGHSH and LQKENI. CDR3 DNA: TGTGCCAGCTCACGCGGGGGGTCGACAGATACGCAGTATTTT. This encodes CASSRGGSTDTQYF.